This T cell receptor beta chain appears in the sequencing data of a study of blood T cell repertoires in COVID-19. As for the study in general: There were acute and convalescent COVID-19 samples, and they came from the United States, Italy and Spain.

How the authors handled the data: Researchers report that nucleated cell counts were estimated from reference gene primer amplification. Generated by immunoSEQ multiplex PCR, the TCRdb table keeps only in-frame clones and is missing some. V, J and clone size are taken as reported in that table, and D and trimming were inferred from the DNA itself. This table holds 130,000 to 150,000 clones, roughly 84% found once. Cohorts were based on clinical histories the participants reported. Each exposed participant met a COVID-19 case in the 2 weeks preceding study entry. The sequenced sample was PBMCs or T cells enriched from blood (not recorded which). The TCR sequence derives from a woman in her fifties or sixties who had been exposed to COVID-19.

The CDR3 region is CSATQLANYGYTF. Here the CDR3 DNA reads TGCAGCGCCACCCAGCTAGCTAACTATGGCTACACCTTC. The chain couples TRBV29-1 to TRBJ1-2; D unclear. Germline lookup yields CDR1 SQVTM and CDR2 ANQGSEA. Trimming cost V 7 bases and J 0 bases, with 12 bases left between them. The CDR3 covers 13 residues.